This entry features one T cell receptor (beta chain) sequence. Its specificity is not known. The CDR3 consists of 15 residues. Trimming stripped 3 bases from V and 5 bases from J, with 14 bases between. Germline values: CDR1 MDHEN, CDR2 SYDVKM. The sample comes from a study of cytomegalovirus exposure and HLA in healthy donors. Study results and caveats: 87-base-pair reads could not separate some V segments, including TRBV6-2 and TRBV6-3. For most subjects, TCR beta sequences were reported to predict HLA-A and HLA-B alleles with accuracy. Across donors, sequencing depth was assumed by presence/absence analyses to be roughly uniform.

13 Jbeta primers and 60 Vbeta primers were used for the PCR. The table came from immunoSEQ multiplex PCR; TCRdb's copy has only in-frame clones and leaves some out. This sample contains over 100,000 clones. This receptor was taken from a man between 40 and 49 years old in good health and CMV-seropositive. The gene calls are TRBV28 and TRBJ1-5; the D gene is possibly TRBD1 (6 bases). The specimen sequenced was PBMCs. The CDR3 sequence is CASSFRTGNYQPQHF. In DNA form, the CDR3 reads TGTGCCAGCAGTTTTCGAACAGGGAATTATCAGCCCCAGCATTTT.